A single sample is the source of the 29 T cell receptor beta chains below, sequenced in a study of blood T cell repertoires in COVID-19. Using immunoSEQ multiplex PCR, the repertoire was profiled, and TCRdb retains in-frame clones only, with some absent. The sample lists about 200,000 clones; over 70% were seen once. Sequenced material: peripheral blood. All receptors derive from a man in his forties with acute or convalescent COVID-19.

CDR3 sequence: CASSLVVRDIYNSPLHF. Written as DNA, the CDR3 is TGTGCCAGCAGCTTAGTGGTCCGCGATATCTATAATTCACCCCTCCACTTT. The chain recombines TRBV7-6 with TRBJ1-6; D is uncertain. V dropped 1 base and J dropped 3 bases, with 13 bases sitting between them. From germline, CDR1 is SGHVS and CDR2 FNYEAQ. The CDR3 is 17 amino acids.

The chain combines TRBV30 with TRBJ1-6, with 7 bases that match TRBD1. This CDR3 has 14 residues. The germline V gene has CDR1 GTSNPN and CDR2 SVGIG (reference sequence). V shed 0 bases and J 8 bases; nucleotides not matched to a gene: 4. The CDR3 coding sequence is TGTGCCTGGAGTGTACGGCAGGGGGATTCACCCCTCCACTTT. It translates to CAWSVRQGDSPLHF.

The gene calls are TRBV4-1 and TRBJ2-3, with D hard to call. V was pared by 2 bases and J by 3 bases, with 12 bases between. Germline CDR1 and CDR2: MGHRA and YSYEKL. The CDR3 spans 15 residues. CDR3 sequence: CASSQYSTRTDTQYF. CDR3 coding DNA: TGCGCCAGCAGCCAATACTCGACTCGAACAGATACGCAGTATTTT.

CDR3 in amino acids: CASSSDYSNQPQHF. CDR3 in DNA: TGTGCCAGCAGCAGCGATTATAGCAATCAGCCCCAGCATTTT. V usage is TRBV7-9 and J usage is TRBJ1-5; D uncertain. The CDR3 totals 14 residues. Germline V gene sequence: CDR1 SEHNR, CDR2 FQNEAQ (reference sequence). Deletions cut 5 bases from V and 0 bases from J, with 8 bases between.

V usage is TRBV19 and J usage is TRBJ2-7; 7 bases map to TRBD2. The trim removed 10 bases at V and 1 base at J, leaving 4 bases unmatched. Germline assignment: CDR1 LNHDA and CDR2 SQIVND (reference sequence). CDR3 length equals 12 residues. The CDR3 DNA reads TGTGCCACCAGAGCGGGATCCTACGAGCAGTACTTC. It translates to CATRAGSYEQYF.

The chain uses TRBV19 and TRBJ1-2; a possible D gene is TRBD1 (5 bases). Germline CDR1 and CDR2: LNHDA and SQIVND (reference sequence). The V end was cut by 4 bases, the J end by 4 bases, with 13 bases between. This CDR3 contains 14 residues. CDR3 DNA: TGTGCCAGTAGTACCCGACAGTGGGGCTATGGCTACACCTTC. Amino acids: CASSTRQWGYGYTF.

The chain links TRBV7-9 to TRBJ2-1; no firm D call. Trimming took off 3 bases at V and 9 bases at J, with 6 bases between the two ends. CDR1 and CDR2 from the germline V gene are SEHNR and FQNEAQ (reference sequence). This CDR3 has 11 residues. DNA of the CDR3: TGTGCCAGCAGCTTTAGTAGTGAGCAGTTCTTC. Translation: CASSFSSEQFF.

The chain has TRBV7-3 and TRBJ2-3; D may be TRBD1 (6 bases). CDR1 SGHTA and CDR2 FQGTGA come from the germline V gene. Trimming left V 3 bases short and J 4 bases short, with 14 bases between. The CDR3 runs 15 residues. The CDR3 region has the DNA TGTGCCAGCAGCTTTATTGGGGGCAGCCCAGATACGCAGTATTTT. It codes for CASSFIGGSPDTQYF.

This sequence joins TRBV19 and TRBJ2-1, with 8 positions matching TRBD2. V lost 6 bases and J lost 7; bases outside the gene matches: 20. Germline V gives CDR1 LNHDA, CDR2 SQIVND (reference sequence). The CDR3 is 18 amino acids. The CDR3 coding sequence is TGTGCCAGTAGCGTTCTCGGGGTCGGCGGGAGGAACAAGAATGAGCAGTTCTTC. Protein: CASSVLGVGGRNKNEQFF.

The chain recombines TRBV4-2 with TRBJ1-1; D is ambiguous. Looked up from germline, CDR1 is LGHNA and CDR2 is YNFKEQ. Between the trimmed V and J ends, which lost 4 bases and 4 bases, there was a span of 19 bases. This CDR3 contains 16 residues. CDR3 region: CASSLQGSPAGTEAFF. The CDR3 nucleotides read TGTGCCAGCAGCCTCCAAGGGTCACCTGCGGGCACTGAAGCTTTCTTT.

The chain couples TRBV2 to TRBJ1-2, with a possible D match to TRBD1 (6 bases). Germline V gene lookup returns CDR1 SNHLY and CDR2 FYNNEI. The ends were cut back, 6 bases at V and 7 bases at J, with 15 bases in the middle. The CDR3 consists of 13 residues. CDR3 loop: CASRQDRESGYTF. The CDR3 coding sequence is TGTGCCAGCAGACAGGACAGAGAAAGTGGCTACACCTTC.

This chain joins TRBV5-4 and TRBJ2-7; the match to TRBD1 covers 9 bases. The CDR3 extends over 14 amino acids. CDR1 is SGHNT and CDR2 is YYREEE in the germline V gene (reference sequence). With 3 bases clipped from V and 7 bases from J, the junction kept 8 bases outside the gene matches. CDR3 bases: TGTGCCAGCAGCTCGGGGGACAGGGATTTGGAGCAGTACTTC. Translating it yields CASSSGDRDLEQYF.

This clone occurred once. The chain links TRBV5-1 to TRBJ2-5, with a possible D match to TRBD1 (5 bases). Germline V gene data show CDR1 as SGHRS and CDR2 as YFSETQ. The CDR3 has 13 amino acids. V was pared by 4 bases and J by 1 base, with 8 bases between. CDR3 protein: CASSGRVQETQYF. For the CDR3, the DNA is TGCGCCAGCAGCGGCAGGGTCCAAGAGACCCAGTACTTC.

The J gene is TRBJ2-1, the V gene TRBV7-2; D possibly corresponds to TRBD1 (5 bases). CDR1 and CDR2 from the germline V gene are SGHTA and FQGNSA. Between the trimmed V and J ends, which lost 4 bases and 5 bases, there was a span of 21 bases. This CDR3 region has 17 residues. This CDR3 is CASSYAAIGAGNNEQFF. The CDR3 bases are TGTGCCAGCAGCTATGCCGCAATAGGGGCCGGTAACAATGAGCAGTTCTTC.

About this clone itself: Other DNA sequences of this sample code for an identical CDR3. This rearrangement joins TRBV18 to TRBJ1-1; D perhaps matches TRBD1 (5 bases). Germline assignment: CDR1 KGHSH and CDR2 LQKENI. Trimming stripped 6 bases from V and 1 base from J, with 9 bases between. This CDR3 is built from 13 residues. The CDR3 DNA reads TGTGCCAGCTCTCCCCAGGGGAACACTGAAGCTTTCTTT. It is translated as CASSPQGNTEAFF.

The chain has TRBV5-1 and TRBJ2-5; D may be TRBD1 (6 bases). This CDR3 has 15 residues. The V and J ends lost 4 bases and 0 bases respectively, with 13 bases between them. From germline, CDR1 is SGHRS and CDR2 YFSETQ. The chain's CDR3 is CASSPDRSHQETQYF. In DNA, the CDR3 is TGCGCCAGCAGCCCTGACAGGAGCCACCAAGAGACCCAGTACTTC.

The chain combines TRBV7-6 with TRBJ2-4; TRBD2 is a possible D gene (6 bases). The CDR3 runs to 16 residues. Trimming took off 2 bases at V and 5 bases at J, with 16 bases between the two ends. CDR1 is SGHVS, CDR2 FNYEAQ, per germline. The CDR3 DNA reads TGTGCCAGCAGCTTAAATCCCCCGGGAGTGGAAAACATTCAGTACTTC. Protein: CASSLNPPGVENIQYF.

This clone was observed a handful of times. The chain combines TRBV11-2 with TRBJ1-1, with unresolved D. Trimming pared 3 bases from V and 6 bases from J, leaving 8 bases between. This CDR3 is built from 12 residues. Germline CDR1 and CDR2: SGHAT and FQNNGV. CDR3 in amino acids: CASSLFGAEAFF. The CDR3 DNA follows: TGTGCCAGCAGCTTGTTCGGGGCTGAAGCTTTCTTT.

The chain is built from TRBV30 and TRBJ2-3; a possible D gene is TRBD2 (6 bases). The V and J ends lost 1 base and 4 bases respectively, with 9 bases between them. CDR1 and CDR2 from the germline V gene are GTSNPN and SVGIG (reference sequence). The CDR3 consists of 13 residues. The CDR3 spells CAWSGGVADTQYF. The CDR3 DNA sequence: TGTGCCTGGAGTGGGGGGGTCGCAGATACGCAGTATTTT.

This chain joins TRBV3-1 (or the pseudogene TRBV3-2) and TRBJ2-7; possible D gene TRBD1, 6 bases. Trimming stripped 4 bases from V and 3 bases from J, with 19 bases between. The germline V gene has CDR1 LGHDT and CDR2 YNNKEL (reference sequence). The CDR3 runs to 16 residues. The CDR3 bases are TGTGCCAGCAGCCCAAGGACAGCCCCAGTACTCTACGAGCAGTACTTC. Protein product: CASSPRTAPVLYEQYF.

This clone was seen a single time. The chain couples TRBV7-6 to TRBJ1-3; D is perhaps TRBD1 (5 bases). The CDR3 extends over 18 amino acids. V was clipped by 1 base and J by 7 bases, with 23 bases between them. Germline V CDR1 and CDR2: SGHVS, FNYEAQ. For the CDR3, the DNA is TGTGCCAGCAGCTTAGGGCAAAGGGTCAAGACAAGGGGCAACACCATATATTTT. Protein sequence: CASSLGQRVKTRGNTIYF.

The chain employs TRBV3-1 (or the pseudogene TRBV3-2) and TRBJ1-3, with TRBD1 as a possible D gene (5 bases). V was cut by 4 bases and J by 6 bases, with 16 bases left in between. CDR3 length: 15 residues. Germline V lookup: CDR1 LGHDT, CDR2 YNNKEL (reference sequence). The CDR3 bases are TGTGCCAGCAGCCCGACCCAGGGTTTTGTAAACACCATATATTTT. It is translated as CASSPTQGFVNTIYF.

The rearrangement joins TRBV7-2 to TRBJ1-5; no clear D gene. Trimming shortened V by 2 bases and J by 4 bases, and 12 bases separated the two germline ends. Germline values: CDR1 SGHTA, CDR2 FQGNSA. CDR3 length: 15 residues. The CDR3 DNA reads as TGTGCCAGCAGCTTATCGCGGGCAGGAAATCAGCCCCAGCATTTT. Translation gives CASSLSRAGNQPQHF.

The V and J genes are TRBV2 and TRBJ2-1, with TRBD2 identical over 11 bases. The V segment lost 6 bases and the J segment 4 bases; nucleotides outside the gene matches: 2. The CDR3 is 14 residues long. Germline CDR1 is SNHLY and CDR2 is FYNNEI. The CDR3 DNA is TGTGCCAGCAGAAGACTAGCGGGGTACAATGAGCAGTTCTTC. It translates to CASRRLAGYNEQFF.

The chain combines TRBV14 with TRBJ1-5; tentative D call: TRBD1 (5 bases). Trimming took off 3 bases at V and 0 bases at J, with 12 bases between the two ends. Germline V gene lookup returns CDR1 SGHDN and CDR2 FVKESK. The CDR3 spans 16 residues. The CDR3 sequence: CASSQGQLISNQPQHF. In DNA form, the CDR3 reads TGTGCCAGCAGCCAGGGGCAGTTAATTAGCAATCAGCCCCAGCATTTT.

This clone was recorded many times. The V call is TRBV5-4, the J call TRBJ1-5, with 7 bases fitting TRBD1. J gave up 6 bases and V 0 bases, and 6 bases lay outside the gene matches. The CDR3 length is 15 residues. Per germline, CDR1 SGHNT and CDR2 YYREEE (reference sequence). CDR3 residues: CASSLGRGEGQPQHF. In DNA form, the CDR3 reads TGTGCCAGCAGCTTGGGCAGGGGGGAAGGTCAGCCCCAGCATTTT.

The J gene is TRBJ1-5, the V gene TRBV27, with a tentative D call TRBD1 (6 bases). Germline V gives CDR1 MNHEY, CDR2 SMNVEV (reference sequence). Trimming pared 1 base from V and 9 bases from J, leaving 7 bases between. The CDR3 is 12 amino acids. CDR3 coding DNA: TGTGCCAGCAGTTTATTAGGGGGGCCCCAGCATTTT. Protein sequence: CASSLLGGPQHF.

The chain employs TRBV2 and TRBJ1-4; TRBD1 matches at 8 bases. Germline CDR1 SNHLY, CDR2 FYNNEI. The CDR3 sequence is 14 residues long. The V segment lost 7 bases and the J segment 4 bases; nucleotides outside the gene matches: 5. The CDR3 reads CASTSTGVNEKLFF. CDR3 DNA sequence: TGTGCCAGCACCTCGACAGGGGTTAATGAAAAACTGTTTTTT.

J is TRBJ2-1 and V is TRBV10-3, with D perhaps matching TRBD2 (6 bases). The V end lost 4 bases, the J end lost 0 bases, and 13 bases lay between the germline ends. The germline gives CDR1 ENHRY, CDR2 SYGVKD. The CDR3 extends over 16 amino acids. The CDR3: CAISVSSASSYNEQFF. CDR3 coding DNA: TGTGCCATCAGTGTTTCTAGCGCTAGCTCCTACAATGAGCAGTTCTTC.